The present T cell receptor (beta chain) was sequenced within a study of T-cell memory formation after mild COVID-19 (dated by TCRdb to the early 2020s). As for the study more broadly: TCR sequence clusters from the two donors were found to be largely donor specific. T-cell clones expanding and contracting after mild COVID-19 in a couple of donors were tracked by longitudinal TCRalpha and TCRbeta repertoire sequencing. Two young, previously healthy adult volunteers, one female and one male, were included in the cohort. Overall study outcomes, separate from this receptor: Contracting CD4+ clones turned up mainly in the CM and EM memory subsets, whereas EMRA was where CD8+ clones were enriched. Clones contracting from day 15 to 85 had balanced CD4/CD8 phenotypes, while a second wave expanding from day 15 to 37 was biased towards CD4+. The study covered only a couple of mild cases, and larger cohorts including severe cases with pre-infection samples were considered necessary. The detection of some responding clones in pre-infection memory suggests that pre-existing cross-reactive memory T cells joined the SARS-CoV-2 response. The second-wave clones that peaked on day 37 were not confirmed to be SARS-CoV-2 specific.

Sequencing relied on an Illumina NovaSeq 6000. TCRalpha and TCRbeta cDNA libraries were built by 5'RACE with constant-segment primers, adding sample barcodes and unique molecular identifiers. RNA was extracted from every sample with Trizol reagent. The libraries were amplified in two PCR steps, and the second step added a second sample barcode and Illumina TruSeq adapters. Libraries were sequenced on an Illumina NovaSeq with 2 x 150 bp paired-end reads. In the source study's methods: The reads were demultiplexed and collapsed into UMI-guided consensus sequences using migec v1.2.7. Using mixcr v2.1.11, the UMI consensuses were aligned to TRA and TRB V and J templates and assembled into clonotypes. Clonotypes were classified as expanded or contracted when called significant by both edgeR and NoisET, with noise models trained on biological replicates. edgeR calls used a false discovery rate-adjusted p below 0.01 and a log2 fold-change threshold of 1. As an exploratory analysis of dynamics, max-normalized trajectories of the 1000 most abundant clonotypes were examined with PCA combined with hierarchical clustering. Separately sequenced CD4+ and CD8+ repertoires were used to assign a CD4 or CD8 phenotype to each responding clone. Through fastp at Q25 and MiXCR, TCRdb rebuilt clones from the public reads, retaining in-frame beta chains. Entries that share a CDR3 protein sequence are merged under the most common genes and DNA. What appears here as the V and J calls and clone size reflects TCRdb's work, not the paper's. The sample includes hundreds of thousands of distinct CDR3 sequences, with 12% to 15% observed a single time. The ten top clones hold 22% of the sample.

V loses 9 bases, J loses 3 bases, and the germline ends lie 15 bases apart. The CDR3 spans 14 residues, from the cysteine through the phenylalanine. This entry keeps only the CDR3 DNA: 42 bases, framed from base 1. The germline V gene (reference sequence) specifies LNHDA as CDR1 and SQIVND as CDR2. Ficoll-Paque density gradient centrifugation was the method used to isolate PBMCs. This clonotype turned up a few times. What this receptor recognizes is not known. No clone much larger than this one lies a single base away; base qualities are absent. The sequence was obtained from a man younger than 30 who had mild COVID-19 (a few samples of this study predate the infection). The sample titles of this study are shuffled in the database, so cell type and time point are left out; the donor was told from shared clones. Specimen: PBMCs or a T cell subset sorted from them (not recorded which). The rearranged chain carries TRBV19 and TRBJ1-3, with the D gene not clear enough to name. The nucleotide sequence is TGTGCCAGCGTACGGAGGACGAGTGGAAACACCATATATTTT. Its protein product is CASVRRTSGNTIYF.